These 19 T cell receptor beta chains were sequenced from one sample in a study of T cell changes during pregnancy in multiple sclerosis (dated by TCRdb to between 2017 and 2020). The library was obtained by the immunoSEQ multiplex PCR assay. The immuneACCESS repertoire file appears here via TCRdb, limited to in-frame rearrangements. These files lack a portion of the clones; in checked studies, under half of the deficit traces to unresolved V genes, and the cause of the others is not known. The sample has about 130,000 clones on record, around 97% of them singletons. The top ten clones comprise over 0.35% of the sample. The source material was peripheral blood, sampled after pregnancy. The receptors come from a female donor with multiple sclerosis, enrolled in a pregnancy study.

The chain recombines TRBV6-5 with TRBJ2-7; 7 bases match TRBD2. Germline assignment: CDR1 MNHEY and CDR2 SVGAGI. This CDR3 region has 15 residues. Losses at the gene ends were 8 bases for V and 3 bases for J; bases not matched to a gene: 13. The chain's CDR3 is CASRTGGGRFYEQYF. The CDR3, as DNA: TGTGCCAGCCGTACGGGAGGTGGACGGTTCTACGAGCAGTACTTC.

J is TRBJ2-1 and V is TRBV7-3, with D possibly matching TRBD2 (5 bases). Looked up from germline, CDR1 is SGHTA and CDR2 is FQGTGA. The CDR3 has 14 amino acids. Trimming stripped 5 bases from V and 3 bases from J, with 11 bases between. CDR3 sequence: CASSPRAGYNEQFF. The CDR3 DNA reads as TGTGCCAGCAGCCCACGGGCGGGCTACAATGAGCAGTTCTTC.

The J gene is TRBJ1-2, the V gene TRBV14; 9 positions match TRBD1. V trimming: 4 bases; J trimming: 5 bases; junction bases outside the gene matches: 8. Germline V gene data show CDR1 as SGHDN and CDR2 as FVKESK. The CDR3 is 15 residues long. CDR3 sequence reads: CASSPLDRGPYGYTF. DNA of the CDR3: TGTGCCAGCAGCCCCTTGGACAGGGGCCCTTATGGCTACACCTTC.

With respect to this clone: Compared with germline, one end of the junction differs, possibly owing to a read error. CDR3 sequence (DNA): TGTGCCAGCAGCTTCCCAGGGACAATCCGGGTCTTC. Protein product: CASSFPGTIRVF. The chain recombines TRBV5-8 with TRBJ2-1, with D maybe TRBD1 (6 bases). This CDR3 contains 12 residues. The germline V gene has CDR1 SGHTS and CDR2 YDEGEE.

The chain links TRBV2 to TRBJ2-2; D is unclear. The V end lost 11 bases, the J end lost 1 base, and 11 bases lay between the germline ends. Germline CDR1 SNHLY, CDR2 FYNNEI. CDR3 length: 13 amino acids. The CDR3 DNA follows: TGTGCCGCAGACACGCTGAACACCGGGGAGCTGTTTTTT. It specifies CAADTLNTGELFF.

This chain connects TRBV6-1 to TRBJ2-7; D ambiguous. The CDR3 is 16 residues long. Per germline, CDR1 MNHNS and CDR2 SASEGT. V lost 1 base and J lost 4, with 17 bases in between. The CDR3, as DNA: TGTGCCAGCAGTGAAGTAGTCAGGTCTCATTTATACGAGCAGTACTTC. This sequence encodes CASSEVVRSHLYEQYF.

In DNA, the CDR3 is TGTGCCAGCAGCGTCGGACTAGCGGGATTGGTCAAAAACATTCAGTACTTC. It codes for CASSVGLAGLVKNIQYF. V usage is TRBV9 and J usage is TRBJ2-4, with 12 positions matching TRBD2. Germline trimming cut 2 bases from V and 3 bases from J; bases unmatched to any gene: 6. Germline values: CDR1 SGDLS, CDR2 YYNGEE. The CDR3 sequence is 17 residues long.

CDR3 nucleotide sequence: TGTGCCAGTAGCTTACGGACAGCTAGCAATCAGCCCCAGCATTTT. Translating it yields CASSLRTASNQPQHF. V and J are TRBV19 and TRBJ1-5; possible D gene TRBD1, 6 bases. This CDR3 comprises 15 residues. Trimming removed 6 bases at V and 0 bases at J, with 12 bases between. Germline V lookup: CDR1 LNHDA, CDR2 SQIVND (reference sequence).

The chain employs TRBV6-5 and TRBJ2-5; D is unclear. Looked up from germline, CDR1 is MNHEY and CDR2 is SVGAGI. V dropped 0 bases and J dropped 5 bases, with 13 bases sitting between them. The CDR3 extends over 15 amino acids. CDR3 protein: CASSYSKYFGETQYF. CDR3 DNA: TGTGCCAGCAGTTACTCGAAATACTTCGGGGAGACCCAGTACTTC.

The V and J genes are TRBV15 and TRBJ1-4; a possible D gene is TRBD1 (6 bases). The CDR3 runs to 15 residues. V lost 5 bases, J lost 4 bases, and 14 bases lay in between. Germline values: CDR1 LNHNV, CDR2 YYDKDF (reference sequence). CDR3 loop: CATSGETGRNEKLFF. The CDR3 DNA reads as TGTGCCACCAGCGGCGAGACAGGACGTAATGAAAAACTGTTTTTT.

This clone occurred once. The CDR3 DNA sequence: TGTGCCGCCAGCTTTCCGGGACAGGGCTATGGCTACACCTTC. It is translated as CAASFPGQGYGYTF. The chain couples TRBV10-3 to TRBJ1-2; 9 nucleotides agree with TRBD1. The germline gives CDR1 ENHRY, CDR2 SYGVKD. V lost 11 bases, J lost 4 bases, and 11 bases stayed unmatched. The CDR3 has 14 amino acids.

CDR3 loop: CASSPSSATNEKLFF. In nucleotides, the CDR3 is TGTGCCAGCAGTCCCTCGTCTGCAACTAATGAAAAACTGTTTTTT. The V gene is TRBV6-6, the J gene TRBJ1-4, with D unclear. The V end was cut by 5 bases, the J end by 0 bases, with 10 bases between. The CDR3 is 15 amino acids. In germline, CDR1 is MNHNY, CDR2 SVGAGI (reference sequence).

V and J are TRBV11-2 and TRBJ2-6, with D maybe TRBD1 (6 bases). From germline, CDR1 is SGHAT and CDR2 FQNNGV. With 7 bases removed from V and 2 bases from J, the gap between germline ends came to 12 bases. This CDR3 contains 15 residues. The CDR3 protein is CASNLNRAGANVLTF. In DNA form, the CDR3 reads TGTGCCAGCAACCTGAACAGGGCTGGGGCCAACGTCCTGACTTTC.

The CDR3 DNA sequence: TGCGCCAGCAGCGTAGACGGACAGGGGGACGACACCATATATTTT. This translates into CASSVDGQGDDTIYF. The rearrangement joins TRBV4-1 to TRBJ1-3, with 10 positions matching TRBD1. The CDR3 runs 15 residues. With V trimmed by 5 bases and J by 8 bases, 9 bases remained unmatched. CDR1 is MGHRA, CDR2 YSYEKL, per germline.

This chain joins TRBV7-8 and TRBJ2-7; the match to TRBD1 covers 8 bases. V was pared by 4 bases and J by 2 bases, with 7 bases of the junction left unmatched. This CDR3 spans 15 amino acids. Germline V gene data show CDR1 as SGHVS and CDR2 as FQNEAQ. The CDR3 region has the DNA TGTGCCAGCAGCTCAGACAGGGGACAAACCTACGAGCAGTACTTC. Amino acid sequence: CASSSDRGQTYEQYF.

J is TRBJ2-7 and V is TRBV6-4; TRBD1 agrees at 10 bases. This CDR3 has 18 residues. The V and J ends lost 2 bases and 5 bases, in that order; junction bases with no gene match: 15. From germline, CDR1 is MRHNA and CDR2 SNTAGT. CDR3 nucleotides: TGTGCCAGCAGTGACGTAGGGGACAGGGGTTCTAGCGGAGACGAGCAGTACTTC. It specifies CASSDVGDRGSSGDEQYF.

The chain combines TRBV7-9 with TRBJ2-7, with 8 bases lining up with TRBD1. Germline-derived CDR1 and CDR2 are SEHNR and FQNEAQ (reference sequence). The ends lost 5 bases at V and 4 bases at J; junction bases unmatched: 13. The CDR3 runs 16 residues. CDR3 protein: CASSPQTGGWGYEQYF. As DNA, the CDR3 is TGTGCCAGCAGCCCTCAAACAGGGGGATGGGGGTACGAGCAGTACTTC. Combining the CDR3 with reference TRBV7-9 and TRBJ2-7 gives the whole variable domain DTGVSQNPRHKITKRGQNVTFRCDPISEHNRLYWYRQTLGQGPEFLTYFQNEAQLEKSRLLSDRFSAERPKGSFSTLEIQRTEQGDSAMYLCASSPQTGGWGYEQYFGPGTRLTVT.

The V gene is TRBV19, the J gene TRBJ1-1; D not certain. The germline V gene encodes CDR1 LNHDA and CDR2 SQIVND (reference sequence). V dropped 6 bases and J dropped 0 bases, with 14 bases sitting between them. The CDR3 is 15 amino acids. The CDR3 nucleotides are TGTGCCAGTAGCACTAGCCGGGATCTGAACACTGAAGCTTTCTTT. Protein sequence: CASSTSRDLNTEAFF.

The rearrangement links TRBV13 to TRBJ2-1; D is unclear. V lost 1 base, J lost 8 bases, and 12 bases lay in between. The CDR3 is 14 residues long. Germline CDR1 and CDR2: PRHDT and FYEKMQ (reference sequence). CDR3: CASSLAPLRDEQFF. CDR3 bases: TGTGCCAGCAGCTTAGCCCCGCTGCGAGATGAGCAGTTCTTC.